Sequencing of this TCR beta chain was carried out in a study of cytomegalovirus exposure and HLA in healthy donors. The study sampled nominally healthy donors, though unrecorded immune exposures were likely. Findings of the study overall: The likely explanation for a cluster of highly shared sequence variants was sequencing artifact. Listed as cytomegalovirus-associated were 150 to 200 TCR beta chains. Three chains linked to CMV were shown in vitro to be specific for CMV antigens.

Primers: 60 Vbeta forward and 13 Jbeta reverse. TCRdb's table, derived via immunoSEQ multiplex PCR, lists solely in-frame clones and lacks some. The sample holds 200,000 to 250,000 clones, 85% to 90% seen once. Regarding this clone: Its specificity is unknown.

CDR1 is MDHEN, CDR2 SYDVKM, per germline. The CDR3 runs 12 residues. With 6 bases removed from V and 5 bases from J, the gap between germline ends came to 7 bases. V usage is TRBV28 and J usage is TRBJ2-2; possibly TRBD2 for D (5 bases). The specimen sequenced was PBMCs. The sequence derives from a human donor in good health. CDR3 protein: CASSGGTGELFF. The CDR3 nucleotides read TGTGCCAGCAGCGGAGGTACCGGGGAGCTGTTTTTT.